This T cell receptor (beta chain) was identified in a study of CD8+CD57+ T cells in acquired aplastic anemia. As for the study in general: Isolated CD4+ and CD8+ cells, once sorted, yielded DNA averaging around 2.9 ug. Overall study results and limits: Between patients and controls, around 30 CD8+ CDR3 sequences were found in common.

Only patients with CD8+CD57+ cell expansion on flow cytometry were chosen for sequencing. The enrolled patients all had severe acquired aplastic anemia. Receipt of therapy had not occurred in any patient by the time of blood sampling. Genomic DNA constituted the template upon which TCR beta VDJ and CDR3 profiling was performed. TCRdb ran MiXCR on the reads and lists one entry per CDR3 protein. This sample has about 98,000 distinct CDR3 sequences, with 55% to 70% found just once. Comment on this clonotype: Its antigen is still unknown.

V was cut by 5 bases and J by 1 base, with 5 bases left in between. This CDR3 comprises 11 residues. The germline CDR1 and CDR2 sequences are SQVTM and ANQGSEA. Sequencing was carried out using sorted CD4+, CD8+, or CD8+CD57+ T cells (not recorded which) from PBMCs. The chain carries TRBV29-1 and TRBJ1-1; no reliable D call. This TCR was recovered from a human donor with aplastic anemia. CDR3: CSVRENTEAFF. CDR3 DNA: TGCAGCGTTCGAGAGAACACTGAAGCTTTCTTT. Full variable domain (missing parts from reference TRBV29-1 and TRBJ1-1): SAVISQKPSRDICQRGTSLTIQCQVDSQVTMMFWYRQQPGQSLTLIATANQGSEATYESGFVIDKFPISRPNLTFSTLTVSNMSPEDSSIYLCSVRENTEAFFGQGTRLTVV.